A selection of T cell receptor beta chains follows, all from one sample in a study of T cell repertoires in cytomegalovirus infection. Via MiXCR, TCRdb re-called the reads, giving one row per CDR3 protein. Here the sample spans 200,000 to 250,000 distinct CDR3 sequences, about 23% being singletons. Sequencing was carried out using CD8+ T cells from PBMCs. Receptors were obtained from a human donor in good health (CMV status not recorded). Some clones in this sample may be carry-over from other donors' samples. The conserved cysteine and the conserved F or W are not part of the CDR3 here. Some rows have no size entry. The others give once, few or many, or a class for an expanded clone.

TRBV7-9	few	TRBJ2-1	ASSGQGEHNEQF
TRBV7-9	many	TRBJ2-7	ASSFGAAYEQY
TRBV7-9	many	TRBJ2-7	ASEPGLSYEQY
TRBV12-3/TRBV12-4	.	TRBJ2-7	ASSAPGVTYEQY
TRBV29-1	few	TRBJ2-7	SAGVESYEQY
TRBV12-3/TRBV12-4	.	TRBJ2-3	ASSLDEATSTDTQY
TRBV2	once	TRBJ2-7	ASSETDNPSYEQY
TRBV5-5	.	TRBJ2-3	ASSPYSGGSTDTQY
TRBV14	.	TRBJ2-1	ASSQAGGGHYNEQF
TRBV10-3	.	TRBJ2-1	AISEVDREGEQF
TRBV7-3	.	TRBJ1-2	ASSLGGEGYT
TRBV7-9	many	TRBJ2-1	ASSFVGLVGQVEQF
TRBV12-3/TRBV12-4	few	TRBJ2-7	ASSLDPGILEQY
TRBV7-9	few	TRBJ2-5	ASSGTGWETQY
TRBV19	.	TRBJ2-7	ASSIDHRGEYVV
TRBV10-3	few	TRBJ2-1	AISESPWTSGGENNEQF
TRBV12-3/TRBV12-4	many	TRBJ2-7	ASSPGGASYEQY
TRBV5-1	few	TRBJ2-6	ASSPVGLSGANVLT
TRBV19	once	TRBJ2-1	ASCPLLAGGGTPQGYEQF
TRBV2	.	TRBJ2-4	ASRQGNQNIQY
TRBV28	few	TRBJ2-3	ASSLVVRTDTQY
TRBV6-1	few	TRBJ2-5	ASTLGETQY
TRBV10-3	few	TRBJ2-7	AISEGRGSYEQY
TRBV6-5	.	TRBJ2-3	ASKGQGLSSTDTQY
TRBV4-1	.	TRBJ1-1	ASRDQGARTEAF
TRBV12-3/TRBV12-4	few	TRBJ2-3	ASSLFSIPTDTQY
TRBV28	few	TRBJ1-6	ASSLSPLSPLH
TRBV4-1	many	TRBJ1-4	ASSQDPRTGREKLF
TRBV7-8	many	TRBJ1-2	ASSSSTVHGYT
TRBV12-3/TRBV12-4	few	TRBJ1-1	ASSLAQGARTEAF
TRBV15	.	TRBJ1-5	ATSKGREWLFGNQPQH
TRBV20-1	few	TRBJ2-1	SARGGLYNEQF
TRBV7-6	.	TRBJ2-6	ASSPEAGANVLT
TRBV20-1	.	TRBJ2-3	SATGATGGASDTQY
TRBV5-1	.	TRBJ2-5	ASSYPGARETQY
TRBV12-3/TRBV12-4	many	TRBJ2-2	ASSLGQSTGELF
TRBV14	once	TRBJ2-1	ASNHRLAGAYNEQF
TRBV12-3/TRBV12-4	many	TRBJ2-6	ASSFGANVLT
TRBV2	.	TRBJ1-1	ASSGSTGEAF
TRBV5-1	few	TRBJ1-1	ASSTAGSDTEAF
TRBV30	.	TRBJ1-5	AWSLTNQPQH
TRBV6-5	few	TRBJ2-1	ASSYSTNEQF
TRBV19	.	TRBJ2-3	ASRAVASTDTQY
TRBV15	.	TRBJ2-7	ATSRAGPSYEQY
TRBV13	.	TRBJ2-3	ASSRTNKGDTQY
TRBV28	few	TRBJ1-5	ASSWTVYDNQPQH